The rows below give T cell receptor beta chains drawn from one sample of a study of T cell responses to AZD1222 COVID-19 vaccine. The table came from immunoSEQ multiplex PCR; TCRdb's copy has only in-frame clones and leaves some out. The sample lists hundreds of thousands of clones, approximately 94% occurring once. The sequences come from peripheral blood, collected 28 days after the second AZD1222 dose. Receptors were obtained from an adult who received the AZD1222 COVID-19 vaccine. CDR3s include the opening cysteine and the closing phenylalanine or tryptophan. The D gene is left open where the match is weak. Some rows mark clone size as missing; the rest say once, few, many or name a class of expanded clone.

D gene,clone size,J gene,V gene,CDR3 DNA,CDR3 protein
TRBD1,.,TRBJ2-5,TRBV5-1,TGCGCCAGCAGCTTGGTTCGACAGGGAGAGACCCAGTACTTC,CASSLVRQGETQYF
TRBD1,.,TRBJ2-7,TRBV19,TGTGCCAGTAGTATAAAACAGGGGGCCTACGAGCAGTACTTC,CASSIKQGAYEQYF
TRBD2,.,TRBJ2-5,TRBV2,TGTGCCAGCCGACTAGCGGGGGGGCGGGTAGAGACCCAGTACTTC,CASRLAGGRVETQYF
.,.,TRBJ1-2,TRBV2,TGTGCCAGCAGTGAAGGAATGAGCCCCCGGGGGGGCTACACCTTC,CASSEGMSPRGGYTF
.,.,TRBJ1-5,TRBV19,TGTGCCAGTAGTATGGCGTACAGCAATCAGCCCCAGCATTTT,CASSMAYSNQPQHF
.,.,TRBJ2-3,TRBV7-6,TGTGCCAGCAGCTACGAGGGCATTGGGAGCACAGATACGCAGTATTTT,CASSYEGIGSTDTQYF
.,.,TRBJ1-4,TRBV2,TGTGCCAGCAGACAGGGAATTCTAAAGGAAAAACTGTTTTTT,CASRQGILKEKLFF
TRBD2,once,TRBJ2-3,TRBV5-1,TGCGCCAGCAGCTTGGCACTAGCGGGGGGATCGGATACGCAGTATTTT,CASSLALAGGSDTQYF
TRBD1,.,TRBJ2-2,TRBV9,TGTGCCAGCAGCATATCCAACGACAGGGTTAACACCGGGGAGCTGTTTTTT,CASSISNDRVNTGELFF
.,.,TRBJ1-4,TRBV7-8,TGTGCCAGCAGCCCCGCCCGCAGGGCAACTAATGAAAAACTGTTTTTT,CASSPARRATNEKLFF
TRBD1,.,TRBJ1-4,TRBV7-2,TGTGCCAGCAGCTCCGGGACAGTTAATGAAAAACTGTTTTTT,CASSSGTVNEKLFF
.,.,TRBJ1-2,TRBV6-7,TGTGCCAGCATAGATGGCTACACCTTC,CASIDGYTF
.,.,TRBJ1-1,TRBV10-3,TGTGCCATCAAATCCCCAGTCGGGAACACTGAAGCTTTCTTT,CAIKSPVGNTEAFF
TRBD2,.,TRBJ2-3,TRBV28,TGTGCCAGCAGTACCCCGGGACTAGCGTTTACAGATACGCAGTATTTT,CASSTPGLAFTDTQYF
TRBD1,.,TRBJ2-7,TRBV18,TGTGCCAGCTCCCGGGACAGGGGGCACGAGCAGTACTTC,CASSRDRGHEQYF
TRBD2,.,TRBJ2-7,TRBV6-5,TGTGCCAGCTTCACCTCTAGCGGGAGCGAGCAGTACTTC,CASFTSSGSEQYF
.,.,TRBJ1-3,TRBV20-1,TGCAGTGCTAGAATTGGAAACACCATATATTTT,CSARIGNTIYF
TRBD1,once,TRBJ1-5,TRBV6-5,TGTGCCAGCAGCTCGGACAGGTCCAATCAGCCCCAGCATTTT,CASSSDRSNQPQHF
.,.,TRBJ2-2,TRBV7-3,TGTGCCAGCAGCTTACTTGGGGCCAACACCGGGGAGCTGTTTTTT,CASSLLGANTGELFF
TRBD2,.,TRBJ2-1,TRBV4-1,TGCGCCAGCAGCCAGTCGCCTAGCGGGATGTACAATGAGCAGTTCTTC,CASSQSPSGMYNEQFF
.,.,TRBJ2-5,TRBV12-3/TRBV12-4,TGTGCCAGCAGAATGGGGGGCTTACAGACCCAGTACTTC,CASRMGGLQTQYF
.,once,TRBJ1-6,TRBV6-1,TGTGCCAGCAGTGAAGCGCAGAATTCACCCCTCCACTTT,CASSEAQNSPLHF
.,.,TRBJ1-1,TRBV5-1,TGCGCCAGCAGCTTAGGGAGTTCCGGGGACACTGAAGCTTTCTTT,CASSLGSSGDTEAFF
TRBD1,once,TRBJ1-1,TRBV7-2,TGTGCCAGCAGCCCCGGGACAGCGAACACTGAAGCTTTCTTT,CASSPGTANTEAFF
.,once,TRBJ1-5,TRBV6-1,TGTGCCAGCAGTGAACCAGATTTGGAGATTGGCAATCAGCCCCAGCATTTT,CASSEPDLEIGNQPQHF
.,.,TRBJ2-2,TRBV2,TGTGCCAGCAAGATCAACACCGGGGAGCTGTTTTTT,CASKINTGELFF
TRBD1,.,TRBJ1-1,TRBV3-1/TRBV3-2,TGTGCCAGCAGCCCAACCGGGACAGGGGGCACTGAAGCTTTCTTT,CASSPTGTGGTEAFF
.,.,TRBJ1-5,TRBV4-2,TGTGCCAGCAGCCAAGAGAGGGGAGGGAATCAGCCCCAGCATTTT,CASSQERGGNQPQHF
TRBD1,.,TRBJ1-1,TRBV29-1,TGCAGCGTCGATACAGCAGACAGGGGGCTGGGTGAAGCTTTCTTT,CSVDTADRGLGEAFF
TRBD1,once,TRBJ1-1,TRBV2,TGTGCCAGCATGCAGGGGGCCGGGACTGAAGCTTTCTTT,CASMQGAGTEAFF
.,.,TRBJ2-3,TRBV24-1,TGTGCCACCAGTGTTACCACAGATACGCAGTATTTT,CATSVTTDTQYF
TRBD1,.,TRBJ1-2,TRBV6-5,TGTGCCAGCACGACAGGGGCCTCTGGCTATGGCTACACCTTC,CASTTGASGYGYTF
.,.,TRBJ1-1,TRBV2,TGTGCTGCCGAGAGGAGGACTGAAGCTTTCTTT,CAAERRTEAFF
TRBD2,.,TRBJ2-1,TRBV5-4,TGTGCCAGCAGCGCTGGGGGACTAGCGGGGGAGTGGCATGAGCAGTTCTTC,CASSAGGLAGEWHEQFF
.,.,TRBJ1-5,TRBV27,TGTGCCAGCAGCTCCGGGGAGGCCCAGCCCCAGCATTTT,CASSSGEAQPQHF
.,.,TRBJ1-4,TRBV15,TGTGCCACCAGCAGTACCGGACGGATTACTAATGAAAAACTGTTTTTT,CATSSTGRITNEKLFF
.,.,TRBJ2-7,TRBV20-1,TGCAGTGCTAGCAGGACCTACGGGCAGTACTTC,CSASRTYGQYF
.,.,TRBJ2-7,TRBV3-1/TRBV3-2,TGTGCCAGCAGCCAGGGGGGAGTTGGGTACGAGCAGTACTTC,CASSQGGVGYEQYF
.,.,TRBJ2-2,TRBV6-1,TGTGCCAGCAGTGAAGTTACCGGGGAGCTGTTTTTT,CASSEVTGELFF
.,.,TRBJ1-1,TRBV28,TGTGCCAGCATGAGGGGCAGGGACACTGAAGCTTTCTTT,CASMRGRDTEAFF
.,.,TRBJ2-6,TRBV6-5,TGTGCCAGCAGTTACTCGAGGGACACCGGGGCCAACGTCCTGACTTTC,CASSYSRDTGANVLTF
TRBD1,once,TRBJ1-1,TRBV28,TGTGCCAGCAGAACCCGGGACAGAATCATGAACACTGAAGCTTTCTTT,CASRTRDRIMNTEAFF
.,.,TRBJ2-3,TRBV7-8,TGTGCCAGCAGCTTAGAGTTTAGGGTCTCCACAGATACGCAGTATTTT,CASSLEFRVSTDTQYF
.,.,TRBJ2-1,TRBV2,TGTGCCAGCAGTGAAAGAGTTGCGGGGACCCTCAATGAGCAGTTCTTC,CASSERVAGTLNEQFF
.,.,TRBJ1-5,TRBV30,TGTGCCTGGAGTGTAGAGAACAATCAGCCCCAGCATTTT,CAWSVENNQPQHF
.,.,TRBJ2-7,TRBV4-2,TGTGCCAGCAGCCAGGAGGTCGGGAGTACCTACGAGCAGTACTTC,CASSQEVGSTYEQYF
TRBD1,.,TRBJ2-7,TRBV19,TGTGCCAGTAGCAGCGACAGGGGGCTGTACGAGCAGTACTTC,CASSSDRGLYEQYF
.,.,TRBJ1-1,TRBV19,TGTGCCAGTAGTCCGGGACTGAACACTGAAGCTTTCTTT,CASSPGLNTEAFF
.,few,TRBJ2-7,TRBV5-1,TGCGCCAGCAGCTTTGGGAACGAGCAGTACTTC,CASSFGNEQYF